These 11 T cell receptor beta chains share one sample of origin, sequenced in a study of CD8 T cells in ankylosing spondylitis. Broader study findings: It appeared that ankylosing spondylitis blood was characterized by a TCR beta motif of several highly homologous variants.

These receptors are not linked to any known antigen. Each CDR3 protein is one row after TCRdb ran MiXCR on the 5' RACE reads. The sample comprises a few hundred thousand distinct CDR3 sequences, around 7.6% of which are singletons, and more than 12% rests with the top ten. Sequenced: blood, either unsorted or a sorted T cell fraction (not recorded which). The receptors derive from a male donor with ankylosing spondylitis.

The V gene is TRBV4-3, the J gene TRBJ2-4, with D perhaps assigned TRBD1 or TRBD2 (5 bases each). V was cut by 0 bases and J by 15 bases, with 21 bases left in between. Germline V gene lookup returns CDR1 LGHNA and CDR2 YSLEER. The CDR3 totals 15 residues. CDR3 coding DNA: TGCGCCAGCAGCCAAGATCCCGACGGGGCAGGGAGAGCGTACTTC. Translating gives CASSQDPDGAGRAYF.

The sample holds a few counts of this clonotype. V is TRBV5-1 and J is TRBJ2-2, with 7 bases aligning to TRBD1. The CDR3 runs 15 residues. Trimming removed 6 bases from V and 4 bases from J; junction bases left unmatched: 9. Per germline, CDR1 SGHRS and CDR2 YFSETQ. CDR3: CASKLRQGPTGELFF. DNA for the CDR3: TGCGCCAGCAAGCTTCGACAGGGCCCCACCGGGGAGCTGTTTTTT.

This clonotype has a count of ten or more. The chain couples TRBV7-6 to TRBJ2-3; 7 positions match TRBD2. The CDR3 extends over 16 amino acids. CDR1 is SGHVS, CDR2 FNYEAQ, per germline. V shed 5 bases, J shed 2 bases, and the junction held 10 bases outside the gene matches. The CDR3 loop reads CASSPSQTSSTDTQYF. CDR3 nucleotide sequence: TGTGCCAGCAGCCCGAGCCAGACTAGCTCCACAGATACGCAGTATTTT.

This chain uses TRBV20-1 with TRBJ2-3, with unresolved D. V was shortened by 4 bases and J by 2 bases, with 10 bases between the two germline ends. Germline CDR1 and CDR2: DFQATT and SNEGSKA (reference sequence). The CDR3 sequence is 13 residues long. CDR3 sequence reads: CSAKSGNTDTQYF. CDR3 in DNA: TGCAGTGCTAAGTCGGGCAACACAGATACGCAGTATTTT.

The table lists this clonotype with a few counts. The chain joins TRBV3-1 to TRBJ2-2; D gene unclear. The CDR3 length is 15 residues. Germline V gene data show CDR1 as LGHDT and CDR2 as YNNKEL (reference sequence). Between the trimmed V and J ends, which lost 3 bases and 4 bases, there was a span of 12 bases. The CDR3 loop is CASSHSGRATGELFF. The CDR3 region has the DNA TGTGCCAGCAGCCATTCCGGCCGGGCCACCGGGGAGCTGTTTTTT.

This clonotype was counted between two and nine times. This chain uses TRBV12-3 or TRBV12-4 with TRBJ2-7, with 9 positions matching TRBD2. The V gene end was trimmed by 3 bases and the J gene end by 3 bases; junction bases not matched to a gene: 6. The CDR3 spans 15 residues. The CDR3 region has the DNA TGTGCCAGCAGTTTTAGACTAGCGGTTTTCTACGAGCAGTACTTC. It yields the protein CASSFRLAVFYEQYF.

This rearrangement joins TRBV14 to TRBJ1-1; a weak D match, TRBD1 (5 bases). The CDR3 extends over 13 amino acids. Germline V gives CDR1 SGHDN, CDR2 FVKESK. V was pared by 3 bases and J by 4 bases, with 9 bases between. The CDR3 nucleotides read TGTGCCAGCAGCCAGATGGGGGGCACTGAAGCTTTCTTT. It specifies CASSQMGGTEAFF.

This clonotype was detected many times. The DNA for the CDR3 is TGCGCCAGCAGCCAAGAGACTAGCGGGAGGGATACGCAGTATTTT. Protein product: CASSQETSGRDTQYF. The chain has TRBV4-3 and TRBJ2-3, with 13 bases aligning to TRBD2. CDR3 length equals 15 residues. Germline trimming cut 0 bases from V and 6 bases from J; bases unmatched to any gene: 0. Per germline, CDR1 LGHNA and CDR2 YSLEER.

This clonotype came up a few times. The chain links TRBV10-3 to TRBJ2-7; TRBD1 matches at 7 bases. The CDR3 has 14 amino acids. Germline assignment: CDR1 ENHRY and CDR2 SYGVKD. V lost 10 bases and J lost 0; bases outside the gene matches: 9. The DNA for the CDR3 is TGTGCCACGCGTACGGGACAGAGCTCCTACGAGCAGTACTTC. It codes for CATRTGQSSYEQYF.

The CDR3 here is CASSRGRTLNQPQHF. The CDR3 region has the DNA TGTGCCAGTAGTAGGGGGCGCACCCTCAATCAGCCCCAGCATTTT. The chain carries TRBV19 and TRBJ1-5, with a possible D match to TRBD1 (6 bases). The V gene lost 4 bases and the J gene lost 3 bases, with 13 bases spanning the gap. The germline V gene encodes CDR1 LNHDA and CDR2 SQIVND (reference sequence). The CDR3 loop spans 15 amino acids.

The chain combines TRBV6-2 or TRBV6-3 with TRBJ2-5, with D uncertain. This CDR3 has 18 amino acids. Germline V gene lookup returns CDR1 MNHEY and CDR2 SVGEGT. Trimming stripped 7 bases from V and 1 base from J, with 25 bases between. CDR3 loop: CASTWSSISRRGQETQYF. The DNA of the CDR3 is TGTGCCAGCACGTGGTCGTCGATTAGCCGGAGAGGCCAAGAGACCCAGTACTTC.